This T cell receptor (beta chain) was observed in a study of blood T cell repertoires in COVID-19. Libraries were prepared by immunoSEQ multiplex PCR; TCRdb keeps only in-frame clonotypes and omits some of them. The sample holds about 74,000 clones, around 88% seen once. Looked up from germline, CDR1 is MNHEY and CDR2 is SVGEGT. The CDR3 is 14 amino acids. V shed 4 bases and J shed 2 bases, with 11 bases lying between them. The clonotype comes from a woman aged 80 or over with active or convalescent COVID-19. The sample comprised peripheral blood. The chain employs TRBV6-2 or TRBV6-3 and TRBJ1-2; weak D call: TRBD1 (6 bases). DNA of the CDR3: TGTGCCAGCAGTTTGACAGGCGACAACTATGGCTACACCTTC. Amino acids: CASSLTGDNYGYTF.